This T cell receptor (beta chain) was sequenced for a study of blood T cell repertoires in COVID-19. In the authors' methods: Reference gene primers were amplified, and this amplification served to estimate nucleated cell counts. Method: immunoSEQ multiplex PCR; TCRdb's copy keeps in-frame clones and lacks some. V and J calls and clone size follow that table, whereas D and trimming were derived from the DNA. The sample comprises around 250,000 clones, around 81% of which are singletons, and under 5% rests with the top ten. From germline, CDR1 is MNHEY and CDR2 SVGAGI. Trimming removed 4 bases from V and 7 bases from J; junction bases left unmatched: 5. The CDR3 covers 15 residues.

This TCR came from a man in his forties or fifties with active or convalescent COVID-19. This chain uses TRBV6-5 with TRBJ2-2, with 11 positions matching TRBD1. The sequenced sample consisted of peripheral blood. The CDR3 DNA is TGTGCCAGCAGTTTGGACAGGGGGCGGATCGGGGAGCTGTTTTTT. It yields the protein CASSLDRGRIGELFF.